This T cell receptor beta chain was documented in a study of cytomegalovirus exposure and HLA in healthy donors. Background on the study: Both the 100 to 150 validation repertoires and the approximately 640 first-cohort repertoires used the same platform, as reported by a later analysis. Study conclusions and caveats: Confirmation was obtained in vitro that a few CMV-associated chains are specific for CMV antigens. Associated with cytomegalovirus, according to the listing, were 150 to 200 TCR beta chains.

This clone was counted a single time. Its antigen is undetermined. The donors belonged to the approximately 120-subject validation cohort, separate from the roughly 700-subject first cohort. V dropped 1 base and J dropped 4; count of bases not matched to a gene: 2. This CDR3 is built from 14 residues. Looked up from germline, CDR1 is SGHNT and CDR2 is YYREEE (reference sequence). Using immunoSEQ multiplex PCR, the repertoire was profiled, and TCRdb retains in-frame clones only, with some absent. The sample includes tens of thousands of clones, around 96% of them seen just once. J is TRBJ2-3 and V is TRBV5-4; 8 bases match TRBD2. The sequence derives from a man aged 18 to 30 in good health and CMV-seronegative. Sequencing used PBMCs. The CDR3 DNA is TGTGCCAGCAGCTTGTTAGCGGGATCAGATACGCAGTATTTT. Its translation is CASSLLAGSDTQYF.